Presented here are 20 T cell receptor beta chains from one specimen sequenced in a study of T cells expressing NK-cell markers. TCRdb re-called the 5' RACE reads, yielding one record per CDR3 amino acid sequence without DNA. This repertoire includes around 280,000 distinct CDR3 sequences. Sequenced: blood T cells: a sorted CD56 or NKG2C T cell subset, CD4+ or CD8+ T cells, or bulk PBMC T cells (not recorded which). These receptor sequences come from a man aged 18 to 30 in good health.

The chain couples TRBV12-3 or TRBV12-4 to TRBJ1-2. The length of the CDR3 is 13 residues. The CDR3 sequence: CASSLADSLGYTF.

This chain connects TRBV4-2 to TRBJ2-7; TCRdb indicates TRBD2, and absent DNA this call remains unverified. CDR3 length equals 16 residues. Germline CDR1 reads LGHNA; CDR2 reads YNFKEQ. CDR3: CASSQVGLAGAYEQYF.

The chain uses TRBV12-3 or TRBV12-4 and TRBJ1-2. The CDR3 is 13 amino acids. CDR3: CASSLSGGSGYTF.

This sequence joins TRBV5-1 and TRBJ1-2; TCRdb reports TRBD1, a call that lacks DNA to check it against. This CDR3 region has 19 residues. Per germline, CDR1 SGHRS and CDR2 YFSETQ. The CDR3 here is CASSLASGTVGLSARGYTF. The variable domain in full, with the rest retrieved from reference TRBV5-1 and TRBJ1-2, is KAGVTQTPRYLIKTRGQQVTLSCSPISGHRSVSWYQQTPGQGLQFLFEYFSETQRNKGNFPGRFSGRQFSNSRSEMNVSTLELGDSALYLCASSLASGTVGLSARGYTFGSGTRLTVV.

The chain uses TRBV9 and TRBJ2-3; TCRdb indicates TRBD2, and absent DNA this call remains unverified. CDR1 and CDR2 from the germline V gene are SGDLS and YYNGEE. This CDR3 spans 18 amino acids. CDR3 in amino acids: CASSPRGELAGGTDTQYF.

V is TRBV20-1 and J is TRBJ2-6; TCRdb selects TRBD2, and the lack of DNA leaves this call unchecked. Per the germline V gene, CDR1 is DFQATT and CDR2 is SNEGSKA (reference sequence). The CDR3 extends over 17 amino acids. CDR3 amino acids: CSANSGLALSGANVLTF.

The chain joins TRBV5-6 to TRBJ1-2; the D call from TCRdb, TRBD1, cannot be confirmed without DNA. Germline CDR1 reads SGHDT; CDR2 reads YYEEEE. The CDR3 is made up of 15 amino acids. CDR3 sequence: CASSLGRGRLGGYTF.

This chain connects TRBV5-5 to TRBJ2-7; the TCRdb D gene call, TRBD1, has no DNA to confirm it. The CDR3 has 15 amino acids. In germline, CDR1 is SGHKS, CDR2 YYEKEE (reference sequence). This CDR3 reads CASNPAGQGFYEQYF.

This sequence joins TRBV12-3 or TRBV12-4 and TRBJ1-1. The CDR3 covers 13 residues. The CDR3 reads CASRETGNTEAFF.

The chain employs TRBV27 and TRBJ2-5. The CDR3 is 14 amino acids. Germline V gives CDR1 MNHEY, CDR2 SMNVEV (reference sequence). The CDR3: CASSLKTTGETQYF.

This chain connects TRBV6-1 to TRBJ2-3; there is no DNA to check the TCRdb D call of TRBD2. Germline values: CDR1 MNHNS, CDR2 SASEGT. The CDR3 has 14 amino acids. The CDR3 reads CASRTSVAGDTQYF.

The chain is built from TRBV5-6 and TRBJ2-5; TCRdb's assignment of TRBD1 cannot be checked, as there is no DNA. The CDR3 contains 15 residues. From germline, CDR1 is SGHDT and CDR2 YYEEEE. CDR3 protein: CASVHRALGGETQYF.

The chain combines TRBV10-3 with TRBJ1-1; the TCRdb call, TRBD1, lacks DNA for checking. The germline V gene encodes CDR1 ENHRY and CDR2 SYGVKD. The CDR3 has 17 residues. The chain's CDR3 is CAIRERAGMGANTEAFF.

The genes are TRBV11-2 and TRBJ2-1; TCRdb's D call, TRBD1, is unchecked because there is no DNA. Germline V gene data show CDR1 as SGHAT and CDR2 as FQNNGV. The CDR3 contains 17 residues. The CDR3 sequence is CASSPGRRGPSYNEQFF. The entire variable domain, with the rest obtained from reference TRBV11-2 and TRBJ2-1, is as follows: EAGVAQSPRYKIIEKRQSVAFWCNPISGHATLYWYQQILGQGPKLLIQFQNNGVVDDSQLPKDRFSAERLKGVDSTLKIQPAKLEDSAVYLCASSPGRRGPSYNEQFFGPGTRLTVL.

The V gene is TRBV20-1, the J gene TRBJ1-5. Germline lookup yields CDR1 DFQATT and CDR2 SNEGSKA (reference sequence). The CDR3 is 13 amino acids. CDR3: CSAPGDSGQPQHF.

This chain uses TRBV9 with TRBJ2-5; TCRdb returns TRBD2, unconfirmable since there is no DNA. The CDR3 has 17 residues. Germline V gene sequence: CDR1 SGDLS, CDR2 YYNGEE. The CDR3 is CASSVGVSGQNQETQYF.

This chain connects TRBV20-1 to TRBJ2-3; the TCRdb D gene call, TRBD2, has no DNA to confirm it. Germline values: CDR1 DFQATT, CDR2 SNEGSKA (reference sequence). The CDR3 is made up of 13 amino acids. The CDR3 sequence: CSATGTTTDTQYF.

The CDR3 reads CASSLGGQNIQYF. The rearrangement uses TRBV11-2 and TRBJ2-4; TCRdb names TRBD1, which stays unverified in the absence of DNA. The CDR3 is made up of 13 amino acids. CDR1 is SGHAT and CDR2 is FQNNGV in the germline V gene.

V gene TRBV12-3 or TRBV12-4 combines with J gene TRBJ1-5. This CDR3 has 13 amino acids. CDR3 loop: CASSLLEVQPQHF.

The J gene is TRBJ2-1, the V gene TRBV12-3 or TRBV12-4; TCRdb lists TRBD2, though no DNA is available to test this call. The CDR3 has 17 amino acids. The CDR3 here is CASSLAELAGFYNEQFF.